This T cell receptor beta chain came from a study of cytomegalovirus exposure and HLA in healthy donors listed by TCRdb under 2017. Regarding the complete study: An earlier analysis of several hundred of the donors reported about 260 Gb of sequence data and 100 million to 120 million unique TCR beta sequences obtained from around 180 million T cells. Typing coverage differed by locus: A, B, C, DRB1 and DQB1 were typed in about 620-640 donors, DQA1 in roughly 500, DPA1 in 600 to 610, and DPB1 in 400 to 490. Rather than drawing on any new phenotypic data, the later analysis identified candidate immune exposures from TCR beta sequences and the way those sequences occurred across donors. The study profiled the T cell repertoires of more than 500 subjects by immunosequencing and related them to cytomegalovirus serostatus. Of the roughly 410 genotyped donors, more than 75% were placed in the genetic ancestry cluster associated with self-reported Caucasian donors. To decide whether each TCR beta V gene segment behaved as functional or pseudogenic, an earlier analysis of approximately 600 of the donors relied on high-throughput TCR beta sequencing. In addition to the first cohort of about 650 subjects, a separate validation cohort of 120 different subjects was used. Among 300 to 450 genotyped donors of the cohort, an average of about 240,000 unique TCR beta nucleotide sequences were sequenced per donor, roughly 20% of them non-productive. Donor age, sex, ethnicity and CMV serostatus were collected together with the repertoire data. Genome-wide SNP genotypes for about 55% of the 666 donors were used in a later genetic analysis, which treated that subset as a discovery cohort. HLA typing included class I and class II loci at four-digit resolution. Approximately 310 gigabases of sequencing data and 70 million to 85 million unique TCR sequences were included in an early release covering about 620 HLA-typed donors. To study patterns of TCR occurrence, a later analysis re-analyzed previously published TCR beta repertoires from several hundred donors and added high-resolution HLA genotyping. High-throughput TCR immunosequencing, statistical association of individual TCRs with disease status, and machine learning were combined to predict cytomegalovirus infection status. Every discovery cohort repertoire had been produced on one sequencing platform. Because of strong linkage in the cohort, a handful of DR-DQ haplotypes were treated as single units for association and clustering. The study aimed to test whether signatures of past pathogen exposure could be identified by cataloging public T cell receptors. Beyond this particular receptor, the publication reports: A later genetic analysis associated a missense DCLRE1C variant with V-gene and J-gene trimming of TCR beta chains, and an independent cohort replicated the association. About 17 rarely observed V segments, including chromosome 9 orphons, were excluded from the earlier analysis of a few hundred of the donors because counts were too low. Most TCR sequences were seen in very few donors, while some public TCRs were found in many individuals. This cohort had only TCR beta chains sequenced, and the lack of alpha or paired-chain data limited which features could be detected. Some IMGT-functional V segments, including TRBV6-2 and TRBV6-3, could not be distinguished by the 87-base-pair reads and were therefore excluded. A further reported finding was that TCR beta sequences accurately predicted the HLA-A and HLA-B alleles for most subjects in the first cohort. Compared with equally common non-associated chains, HLA-associated TCR beta chains in a later analysis were more clonally expanded and had lower generation probabilities. Presence/absence analyses assumed roughly uniform sequencing depth across donors, an assumption that may not hold. Three of the identified cytomegalovirus-associated TCR beta chains were confirmed in vitro to be specific for cytomegalovirus antigens. The study gave a list of about 160 TCR beta chains associated with cytomegalovirus. When HLA alleles, especially DR and DQ, strongly co-occurred, TCR associations were difficult to assign to individual alleles. Correlated functional status among segregating V segments might be attributable to linkage disequilibrium, but an unknown experimental factor could not be ruled out. Because some donors lacked HLA typing at each locus, the association tests relied only on the typed subset. An earlier analysis of around 540 of the donors showed that most TCR beta V segments appeared in productive rearrangements either about 87% or about 30% of the time, which broadly matched IMGT annotations. Specific HLA alleles were associated with more than 15,000 TCR beta sequences at a false discovery rate of 0.05 in a later analysis. According to a later genetic analysis, donors in an Asian-associated ancestry cluster had fewer N-insertions in productive TCRs than the approximately 630-donor mean. In a later analysis, most CMV-associated TCR beta chains were found to appear HLA-restricted, with HLA associations seemingly driven largely by CMV exposure. The authors suggested that the approach could potentially be extended to other disease states and immunological phenotypes. In a later analysis, TCR association rates were found to vary across HLA loci, with the most associated TCRs seen for DRB1 alleles and the fewest for HLA-C alleles. A cluster of highly shared sequence variants was judged likely to represent a technical artifact of the sequencing pipeline. A later analysis reported that several top co-occurrence clusters appeared linked to parvovirus B19, influenza, CMV and Epstein-Barr virus. The classifier was reported to diagnose cytomegalovirus status with high specificity and sensitivity in both the original and validation cohorts. For the cohort, immune exposure information was limited to CMV serostatus.

The receptor library was made with the immunoSEQ multiplex PCR assay. The multiplex PCR relied on a mix of 60 forward primers for TCR Vbeta segments and 13 reverse primers for TCR Jbeta segments. A multiplex PCR assay on genomic DNA amplified the CDR3 region of rearranged TCR beta genes. On the Illumina HiSeq System, the amplified TCR beta libraries were sequenced as 87-base-pair reads. Concerning the study's data processing: Across the 700 or so repertoires, a later analysis counted around 80 million unique TCR beta chains, 9.5 million to 12 million of which were shared by at least two donors. Raw reads were error-corrected and collapsed into unique sequences by a nearest-neighbor algorithm in which closely related sequences were merged to remove PCR and sequencing errors. V, D and J gene segments were assigned by aligning CDR3 sequences to IMGT reference sequences. For a sequence to be retained, at least a six-nucleotide match to both a V gene segment and a J gene segment was required. Rearrangements were called productive when the CDR3 lacked stop codons and stayed in frame with V and J; all others were non-productive. CDR3 was defined according to IMGT convention as the region running from the second conserved V-encoded cysteine to the conserved J-encoded phenylalanine. The earlier analysis of about 620 of the donors excluded sequences that lacked an unambiguous match to a single V gene segment. An earlier analysis of roughly 590 of the donors called V segments functional above 56.7% productive rearrangements and segregating when the between-donor standard deviation exceeded 5%. A statistical classification framework was built to diagnose cytomegalovirus status from the catalog of TCR beta chain sequences. A later analysis assigned V and J genes by comparing TCR nucleotide sequences with IMGT/GENE-DB human TR gene sequences. Using the TCRdist pipeline, a later analysis assigned CDR3 sequences along with most-parsimonious VDJ recombination scenarios. In a later analysis, each TCR beta chain was defined by its CDR3 amino acid sequence together with its V-gene family, and reads without a unique V-gene family were excluded. To address suspected cross-contamination and a sequencing artifact, a later analysis removed approximately 590 highly shared, low-generation-probability nucleotide sequences. In a later analysis, a clonal expansion index was calculated for each public chain from normalized within-repertoire ranks of inferred template counts. In a later analysis, generation probabilities were computed using a VDJ recombination model fitted to out-of-frame rearrangements, and the results were checked against IGoR. Hypergeometric tests were used in a later analysis to score TCR-TCR, TCR-HLA and TCR-CMV co-occurrence, with a repertoire-size bias correction applied to the TCR pairs. To estimate false discovery rates, a later analysis permuted the HLA or CMV assignments 20 times. In a later analysis, co-occurring TCRs were grouped with DBSCAN, and TCRdist sequence similarity was added when clustering was performed within HLA-allele-positive subsets. Repertoires with fewer than 30,000 or more than 120,000 public chains, plus five repertoires with anomalous nucleotide sharing, were excluded from co-occurrence clustering. The table was pulled from immuneACCESS by TCRdb, which kept in-frame rearrangements only. Such tables lose some clones; where checked, under half of the loss comes from unresolved V genes, and the rest has no known cause. V and J calls and clone size are copied from that table; D and trimming were computed from the DNA. Present in this sample are about 160,000 clones, roughly 80% of which were seen just once. Over 2% of the sample rests with the top ten.

About this clone itself: Its cognate antigen has yet to be identified. It has no much larger one-base neighbor in the sample; base qualities were not kept.

The cohort comprised 670 or so healthy bone marrow donors. Cohort members were all nominally healthy when sampled, although unrecorded immune exposures were likely present. The donor tested CMV seronegative, placing the donor among the approximately 360 seronegative members of the cohort. Each donor provided a peripheral blood sample, and peripheral blood mononuclear cells were used for TCR beta sequencing. The Qiagen DNeasy Blood Extraction Kit was used to extract genomic DNA from the blood cell samples. For CDR1 and CDR2, the germline V gene (reference sequence) lists MNHNY and SVGAGI. Inclusive of the bounding cysteine and phenylalanine, the CDR3 is 12 residues long. Solely the CDR3 DNA is kept, with 36 bases framed from the first base. Trimming removed 5 bases from V and 0 bases from J, leaving 4 bases between the germline ends.

This receptor was obtained from a female donor in good health and CMV-seronegative. The V and J segments used are TRBV6-6 and TRBJ1-1; the D gene remains uncertain. The sequenced material came from PBMCs. The CDR3 reads CASSLLNTEAFF. The bases are TGTGCCAGCAGTCTCTTGAACACTGAAGCTTTCTTT.